These T cell receptor beta chains were read from a single sample in a study of blood T cell repertoires in COVID-19. Only in-frame clones appear in the TCRdb table, and some are missing; sequencing was by immunoSEQ multiplex PCR. The table has about 200,000 clones, over 75% seen once. The material sequenced was peripheral blood. These receptors came from a man between 60 and 75 years old with acute or convalescent COVID-19. The CDR3 runs from the conserved cysteine through the conserved F or W. D genes are given only for firm matches. Rows give clone size only sometimes, using once, few, many, or a class for an expanded clone.

j_gene	d_gene	abundance	v_gene	CDR3aa	CDR3nt
TRBJ1-1	NA	NA	TRBV5-4	CASSLARGVNTEAFF	TGTGCCAGCAGCTTGGCCCGGGGGGTGAACACTGAAGCTTTCTTT
TRBJ2-3	TRBD1	NA	TRBV3-1/TRBV3-2	CASSQTGIGTWDTQYF	TGTGCCAGCAGCCAGACAGGGATCGGTACATGGGATACGCAGTATTTT
TRBJ1-2	TRBD1	NA	TRBV7-2	CASSPKGQTYGYTF	TGTGCCAGCAGCCCCAAGGGACAGACCTATGGCTACACCTTC
TRBJ2-1	NA	NA	TRBV6-1	CASSAVPLLSSYNEQFF	TGTGCCAGCAGTGCCGTACCGCTTTTGAGCTCCTACAATGAGCAGTTCTTC
TRBJ1-5	NA	NA	TRBV28	CASSLRGGNQPQHF	TGTGCCAGCAGTTTAAGGGGGGGGAATCAGCCCCAGCATTTT
TRBJ2-4	NA	NA	TRBV3-1/TRBV3-2	CASSQGEGVWDIQYF	TGTGCCAGCAGCCAAGGGGAGGGGGTTTGGGACATTCAGTACTTC
TRBJ1-2	TRBD1	NA	TRBV28	CASSTQGTHYGYTF	TGTGCCAGCAGTACACAGGGGACCCATTATGGCTACACCTTC
TRBJ2-3	TRBD1	NA	TRBV6-5	CASSSTGANTQYF	TGTGCCAGCAGTTCCACAGGGGCGAATACGCAGTATTTT
TRBJ2-5	TRBD1	NA	TRBV5-1	CASSSRRQGEFRETQYF	TGCGCCAGCAGCTCCCGCCGACAGGGAGAGTTTCGGGAGACCCAGTACTTC
TRBJ2-7	NA	NA	TRBV30	CAYGTRNYEQYF	TGTGCCTACGGGACACGGAACTACGAGCAGTACTTC
TRBJ2-2	NA	NA	TRBV9	CASSVSLNTGELFF	TGTGCCAGCAGCGTATCTTTGAACACCGGGGAGCTGTTTTTT
TRBJ1-3	NA	NA	TRBV18	CASADSYTIYF	TGTGCCAGTGCCGACAGTTACACCATATATTTT
TRBJ2-2	TRBD2	NA	TRBV6-2/TRBV6-3	CASSYSHSGRSTTGELFF	TGTGCCAGCAGTTACTCTCACAGCGGGAGGTCTACCACCGGGGAGCTGTTTTTT
TRBJ1-1	NA	NA	TRBV6-4	CASSLSGYGTEAFF	TGTGCCAGCAGCCTGTCGGGGTATGGCACTGAAGCTTTCTTT
TRBJ2-7	TRBD2	few	TRBV2	CASSPAGPYEQYF	TGTGCCAGCAGTCCAGCGGGGCCCTACGAGCAGTACTTC
TRBJ2-1	TRBD2	NA	TRBV4-3	CASSQDRVEASGANEQFF	TGCGCCAGCAGCCAAGATAGGGTCGAGGCTAGCGGGGCGAATGAGCAGTTCTTC
TRBJ1-4	TRBD1	NA	TRBV9	CASSPRQDRGRGNEKLFF	TGTGCCAGCAGCCCCCGGCAGGACAGGGGTCGGGGTAATGAAAAACTGTTTTTT
TRBJ2-7	TRBD1	NA	TRBV27	CASAWGTGPYEQYF	TGTGCCAGCGCCTGGGGGACAGGCCCTTACGAGCAGTACTTC
TRBJ2-1	NA	few	TRBV20-1	CSARRGNEQFF	TGCAGTGCTAGACGGGGCAATGAGCAGTTCTTC
TRBJ2-5	NA	NA	TRBV5-1	CASSLGTDKETQYF	TGCGCCAGCAGCTTGGGGACAGACAAAGAGACCCAGTACTTC
TRBJ2-2	NA	NA	TRBV7-3	CASSLMGRNTGELFF	TGTGCCAGCAGCTTAATGGGGCGGAACACCGGGGAGCTGTTTTTT
TRBJ2-5	NA	once	TRBV7-9	CASSPDPTGLRETQYF	TGTGCCAGCAGCCCCGACCCCACAGGGTTGAGGGAGACCCAGTACTTC
TRBJ2-1	TRBD2	NA	TRBV10-3	CATQPTGTSGNHEQFF	TGTGCCACCCAGCCGACCGGGACTAGCGGGAACCATGAGCAGTTCTTC
TRBJ2-7	NA	NA	TRBV5-1	CASSLAVSYEQYF	TGCGCCAGCAGCTTGGCCGTCTCCTACGAGCAGTACTTC
TRBJ2-1	TRBD2	once	TRBV4-1	CASSQQPVTSGTNEQFF	TGCGCCAGCAGCCAACAGCCCGTGACTAGCGGCACGAACGAGCAGTTCTTC
TRBJ2-2	NA	NA	TRBV6-5	CASSYGEANTGELFF	TGTGCCAGCAGTTACGGGGAGGCGAACACCGGGGAGCTGTTTTTT
TRBJ1-1	TRBD1	NA	TRBV7-2	CASSWDRNTEAFF	TGTGCCAGCAGCTGGGACAGGAACACTGAAGCTTTCTTT
TRBJ1-1	NA	NA	TRBV4-1	CASSQDRSEGGNTEAFF	TGCGCCAGCAGCCAAGACCGATCGGAAGGGGGGAACACTGAAGCTTTCTTT
TRBJ1-1	NA	NA	TRBV7-9	CASSPAGQAHTEAFF	TGTGCCAGCAGCCCGGCTGGGCAGGCTCACACTGAAGCTTTCTTT
TRBJ2-1	TRBD2	NA	TRBV7-3	CASSLVFAGGSNEQFF	TGTGCCAGCAGCTTAGTCTTTGCGGGAGGGTCTAATGAGCAGTTCTTC
TRBJ1-4	NA	NA	TRBV5-6	CASSLETGRGEKLFF	TGTGCCAGCAGCTTGGAAACAGGGAGGGGTGAAAAACTGTTTTTT
TRBJ2-7	TRBD1	NA	TRBV11-2	CASSLEQGWEQYF	TGTGCCAGCAGCTTAGAACAGGGGTGGGAGCAGTACTTC
TRBJ1-2	TRBD1	NA	TRBV27	CASSPIGGTALLTYGYTF	TGTGCCAGCAGTCCTATTGGTGGGACAGCCCTCTTGACCTATGGCTACACCTTC
TRBJ1-1	TRBD1	few	TRBV4-2	CASSQDTGERTEAFF	TGTGCCAGCAGCCAAGATACAGGGGAGAGGACTGAAGCTTTCTTT
TRBJ2-1	TRBD2	NA	TRBV5-1	CASSLAFGGRTDEQFF	TGCGCCAGCAGCTTGGCATTTGGCGGGAGGACCGATGAGCAGTTCTTC
TRBJ1-1	TRBD1	once	TRBV19	CASSKRDRGRRTEAFF	TGTGCCAGTAGTAAGCGGGACAGGGGGCGGAGGACTGAAGCTTTCTTT
TRBJ1-1	TRBD1	NA	TRBV6-6	CASSSPTGTNTEAFF	TGTGCCAGCAGTTCACCGACAGGGACGAACACTGAAGCTTTCTTT
TRBJ2-5	TRBD1	NA	TRBV29-1	CSNHSGQFQETQYF	TGCAGCAACCACTCGGGACAGTTCCAAGAGACCCAGTACTTC
TRBJ1-4	TRBD1	few	TRBV19	CASSIGDSFNEKLFF	TGTGCCAGTAGTATAGGGGACAGCTTTAATGAAAAACTGTTTTTT
TRBJ2-5	NA	NA	TRBV14	CASSHGLAWETQYF	TGTGCCAGCAGCCATGGGCTAGCATGGGAGACCCAGTACTTC
TRBJ1-5	TRBD1	NA	TRBV28	CASSLPMGDSQPQHF	TGTGCCAGCAGTTTACCCATGGGGGACAGTCAGCCCCAGCATTTT
TRBJ1-3	TRBD1	NA	TRBV6-6	CASSPGTGTGNTIYF	TGTGCCAGCAGCCCGGGGACAGGGACAGGAAACACCATATATTTT
TRBJ2-7	TRBD2	NA	TRBV28	CASSPRGGIRPYEQYF	TGTGCCAGCAGTCCCCGGGGGGGGATTCGTCCCTACGAGCAGTACTTC
TRBJ2-1	NA	NA	TRBV19	CASSTRRGEYNEQFF	TGTGCCAGTAGTACCCGAAGAGGAGAGTACAATGAGCAGTTCTTC
TRBJ1-4	NA	NA	TRBV18	CASSLNRDSSWGLFF	TGTGCCAGCTCTCTAAACCGGGACTCCTCTTGGGGGCTGTTTTTT
TRBJ2-3	TRBD2	NA	TRBV6-6	CASRPGLAGGTDTQYF	TGTGCCAGCAGACCGGGACTAGCGGGAGGGACAGATACGCAGTATTTT
TRBJ2-7	NA	NA	TRBV6-5	CASRGADAQYF	TGTGCCAGCAGGGGGGCGGACGCTCAGTACTTC
TRBJ2-1	TRBD2	NA	TRBV10-3	CAISDGGRADSSYNEQFF	TGTGCCATCAGTGATGGCGGGAGGGCCGACAGCTCCTACAATGAGCAGTTCTTC
TRBJ2-5	NA	NA	TRBV3-1/TRBV3-2	CASSQVKTQYF	TGTGCCAGCAGCCAAGTAAAGACCCAGTACTTC
TRBJ1-2	NA	once	TRBV19	CASSIQGNYGYTF	TGTGCCAGTAGTATTCAGGGGAACTATGGCTACACCTTC
TRBJ2-7	NA	NA	TRBV5-6	CASSWDLQGTLYEQYF	TGTGCCAGCAGCTGGGACCTGCAAGGGACTCTCTACGAGCAGTACTTC